This is a list of T cell receptor beta chains from one sample in a study of T cell repertoires in cytomegalovirus infection. TCRdb ran MiXCR on the reads and lists one entry per CDR3 protein. This sample yields about 890,000 distinct CDR3 sequences, of which roughly 30% are seen a single time; around 15% belongs to the top ten. These receptors have no known antigen. Material: cultured CD8+ T cells from PBMCs, obtained from culture after CMV antigen stimulation. These receptors were collected from a human donor in good health (CMV status not recorded). Some clones in this sample may be carry-over from other donors' samples. Each CDR3 is given with its conserved first and last residue. A D gene is named only where the DNA matches it firmly. The size entry is marked missing in some rows and otherwise reads once, few, many or a size class.

NA TRBJ1-1 TRBV11-2 NA TGTGCCAGCAGCTTAGGGGTGGGGCCCACTGAAGCTTTCTTT CASSLGVGPTEAFF
NA TRBJ2-5 TRBV12-3/TRBV12-4 TRBD2 TGTGCCAGCAGTTTTGGGGTTGTGGGCCGGACTGGACTAGCGGGGAACATAGAGACCCAGTACTTC CASSFGVVGRTGLAGNIETQYF
NA TRBJ1-1 TRBV7-6 TRBD1 TGTGCCAGCAGCCGGGGGACAGGGCCCACTGAAGCTTTCTTT CASSRGTGPTEAFF
NA TRBJ1-4 TRBV23-1 NA TGCGCCAGCAGTCACAGGACAATTGAAAAACTGTTTTTT CASSHRTIEKLFF
NA TRBJ1-1 TRBV7-9 TRBD1 TGTGCCAGCAGCTTAGGGACAGGGATGGGGACTGAAGCTTTCTTT CASSLGTGMGTEAFF
NA TRBJ2-3 TRBV10-2 NA TGCGCCAGCAGTTTTGGACAGAGAACCACAGATACGCAGTGTTTT CASSFGQRTTDTQCF
many TRBJ1-1 TRBV9 NA TGTGCCAGCAGCGTGGGACCACTTGAAGCTTTCTTT CASSVGPLEAFF
NA TRBJ1-2 TRBV2 NA TGTGCCAGCAGTGGACAGAGAGCAGAACGATATGGCTACACCTTC CASSGQRAERYGYTF
NA TRBJ1-3 TRBV7-9 NA TGTGCCAGCAGCTTAGCGACAGTCTCTGGAAACACCATATATTTT CASSLATVSGNTIYF
NA TRBJ1-5 TRBV5-5 NA TGTGCCAGCAGCCCCACAGGGAAGGCAAGCAATCAGCCCCAGCATTTT CASSPTGKASNQPQHF
many TRBJ2-2 TRBV7-2 NA TGTGCCAGCAGCTTAAATCGGGGCCCGAACACCGGGGAGCTGTTTTTT CASSLNRGPNTGELFF
NA TRBJ2-3 TRBV6-2/TRBV6-3 TRBD2 TGTGCCAGCAGTTACCCCAGAAAAGGAGCAGCGGGGGAGTCAGATACGCAGTATTTT CASSYPRKGAAGESDTQYF
NA TRBJ2-1 TRBV27 TRBD1 TGTGCCAGCAGTCCTAAAATAACAGGGGATTGGGGCTCCTACAATGAGCAGTTCTTC CASSPKITGDWGSYNEQFF
NA TRBJ1-1 TRBV12-5 TRBD1 TGTGCTAGTGGTTTTACAGTCACAGGGGGGCCAACAGCTCCCAACACTGAAGCTTTCTTT CASGFTVTGGPTAPNTEAFF
many TRBJ2-1 TRBV7-8 TRBD2 TGTGCCAGCAGTTATAGCGGGGGGCTGGCCAATGAGCAGTTCTTC CASSYSGGLANEQFF
NA TRBJ1-5 TRBV6-8 NA TGTGCCAGCAGTTCCCTCACGGCGAGGGGGGATCAGCCCCAGCATTTT CASSSLTARGDQPQHF
NA TRBJ2-2 TRBV7-9 TRBD1 TGTGCCAGCAGCGTCAGACAGGGAGAGACCGGGGAGCTGTTTTTT CASSVRQGETGELFF
few TRBJ1-2 TRBV7-3 NA TGTGCCAGCAGCTTAACTCCCTCCGGGACGTCGGGAGGTGGCTACACCTTC CASSLTPSGTSGGGYTF
few TRBJ1-1 TRBV7-9 NA TGTGCCAGCAGCCAGATCTACACTGAAGCTTTCTTT CASSQIYTEAFF
many TRBJ2-7 TRBV4-1 NA TGCGCCAGCAGCCAGGCCTCGGACGGATACGAGCAGTACTTC CASSQASDGYEQYF
many TRBJ1-1 TRBV6-5 NA TGTGCCAGCAGTTATGGCCCTCTAATCGCTGAAGCTTTCTTT CASSYGPLIAEAFF
few TRBJ2-5 TRBV7-6 NA TGTGCCAGCAGCGCTACAGGTTTGGAGACCCAGTACTTC CASSATGLETQYF
NA TRBJ2-5 TRBV7-9 NA TGTGCCAGCAGCTTAGGGCCAGGGGCAGAGACCCAGTACTTC CASSLGPGAETQYF
NA TRBJ1-1 TRBV5-4 NA TGTGCCAGCGTCCCGGGCGGGTTGGACACTGAAGCTTTCTTT CASVPGGLDTEAFF
few TRBJ1-1 TRBV7-2 NA TGTGCCAGCAGCACGAGGGAGGAAGCTTTCTTT CASSTREEAFF
NA TRBJ2-1 TRBV19 NA TGTGCCAGTAGTAGGACGCTAGCTAATGAGCAGTTCTTC CASSRTLANEQFF
NA TRBJ2-1 TRBV7-3 NA TGTGCCAGCAGCTTAGGCGCGACCGCGGGCAATGAGCAGTTCTTC CASSLGATAGNEQFF
NA TRBJ2-5 TRBV6-2/TRBV6-3 NA TGTGCCAGCAGTTACGGAGGTAGAGGGTTAGAGACCCAGTACTTC CASSYGGRGLETQYF
NA TRBJ1-2 TRBV28 NA TGTGCCAGCAGCCACCTAATTGACAGACTAGATGATGGCTACACCTTC CASSHLIDRLDDGYTF
many TRBJ2-6 TRBV6-1 NA TGTGCCAGCTCCGCCTCCTCGGGACGATCTGGGGCCAACGTCCTGACTTTC CASSASSGRSGANVLTF
many TRBJ2-2 TRBV7-2 NA TGTGCCAGCAGCTTAGAATATTCGGGGGAGCTGTTTTTT CASSLEYSGELFF
NA TRBJ1-1 TRBV4-2 NA TGTGCCAGCAGCCAAGATTTCGTAGGCAGCTATAACACTGAAGCTTTCTTT CASSQDFVGSYNTEAFF
many TRBJ2-3 TRBV7-6 NA TGTGCCAGCAGCCTGGAACAGACAGATACGCAGTATTTT CASSLEQTDTQYF
NA TRBJ2-5 TRBV9 NA TGTGCCAGCAGCCCCTATATGGGCGCGGCCCAAGAGACCCAGTACTTC CASSPYMGAAQETQYF
NA TRBJ1-1 TRBV6-5 NA TGTGCCAGCAGTTACTCGACAGGTCCGGACAAAGCTTTCTTT CASSYSTGPDKAFF
few TRBJ2-1 TRBV12-3/TRBV12-4 TRBD1 TGTGCCAGCAGTCCCCGGGACAGCCCAAGACAGTTCTTC CASSPRDSPRQFF
NA TRBJ2-4 TRBV15 TRBD1 TGTGCCACCAGCAAAGACAGGGCTCTAGCCAAAAACATTCAGTACTTC CATSKDRALAKNIQYF
NA TRBJ1-1 TRBV7-8 NA TGTGCCAGCAGCTTAGCTAGGGTTGTGAACACTGAAGCTTTCTTT CASSLARVVNTEAFF
NA TRBJ1-1 TRBV5-1 NA TGCGCCAGCAGGTTGGGTTTGCGGGGCGCGCCTGAAGCTTTCTTT CASRLGLRGAPEAFF
NA TRBJ1-2 TRBV10-2 TRBD1 TGCGCCAGCAAAGGGGGCACGGGGGACGCAAACTATGGCTATACCTTC CASKGGTGDANYGYTF